These 18 T cell receptor beta chains came from one sample sequenced in a study of cytomegalovirus exposure and HLA in healthy donors. The primer mix had 60 Vbeta and 13 Jbeta primers. Some clones are missing from TCRdb's copy, which holds only in-frame ones; the method was immunoSEQ multiplex PCR. The repertoire table contains more than 50,000 clones. Sequenced sample: PBMCs. Every receptor here comes from a woman in her thirties or forties in good health and CMV-seronegative.

V and J are TRBV10-1 and TRBJ2-5; a possible D gene is TRBD1 (6 bases). Trimming shortened V by 2 bases and J by 1 base, and 8 bases separated the two germline ends. The CDR3 has 14 residues. The V gene's germline CDR1 is WNHNN and CDR2 SYGVQD (reference sequence). Written as DNA, the CDR3 is TGCGCCAGCAGTGAGCCGACAGGCCAAGAGACCCAGTACTTC. Translation gives CASSEPTGQETQYF.

The chain uses TRBV30 and TRBJ1-1; TRBD1 agrees at 8 bases. The CDR3 length is 12 residues. Germline CDR1 and CDR2: GTSNPN and SVGIG (reference sequence). V gave up 5 bases and J gave up 6 bases; unmatched junction bases: 5. In DNA form, the CDR3 reads TGTGCCTGGGGAGAACAGGGGGCTGAAGCTTTCTTT. It is translated as CAWGEQGAEAFF.

The chain has TRBV6-5 and TRBJ2-7, with 12 bases identical to TRBD2. The CDR3 runs 14 residues. With V trimmed by 5 bases and J by 2 bases, 1 base remained unmatched. Germline lookup yields CDR1 MNHEY and CDR2 SVGAGI. This chain's CDR3 is CASSRTSGTYEQYF. As DNA, the CDR3 is TGTGCCAGCAGTCGGACTAGCGGGACCTACGAGCAGTACTTC.

The rearrangement uses TRBV6-5 and TRBJ2-1, with 8 bases identical to TRBD2. The CDR3 has 15 amino acids. Unmatched junction bases numbered 4, after V lost 2 bases and J lost 4 bases. Germline V gene lookup returns CDR1 MNHEY and CDR2 SVGAGI. As DNA, the CDR3 is TGTGCCAGCAGTTACGGGGGGACTAGATACAATGAGCAGTTCTTC. Translated: CASSYGGTRYNEQFF.

The rearrangement links TRBV4-1 to TRBJ1-1, with 7 nucleotides matching TRBD1. With V trimmed by 0 bases and J by 1 base, 11 bases remained unmatched. The CDR3 loop spans 18 amino acids. The germline CDR1 and CDR2 sequences are MGHRA and YSYEKL. The CDR3 loop reads CASSQDVRATGPNTEAFF. Written as DNA, the CDR3 is TGCGCCAGCAGCCAAGATGTAAGGGCGACAGGGCCGAACACTGAAGCTTTCTTT.

The chain joins TRBV6-5 to TRBJ2-7, with D tentatively TRBD2 (6 bases). The germline V and J ends were trimmed by 2 bases and 6 bases, with 11 bases remaining between them. The CDR3 consists of 13 residues. Germline assignment: CDR1 MNHEY and CDR2 SVGAGI. For the CDR3, the DNA is TGTGCCAGCAGTTACACGCGGGGCGGCGAGCAGTACTTC. It is translated as CASSYTRGGEQYF.

V gene TRBV7-2 combines with J gene TRBJ1-1; tentative D call: TRBD1 (5 bases). Germline loops: CDR1 SGHTA, CDR2 FQGNSA. The CDR3 length is 14 residues. V was shortened by 5 bases and J by 1 base, with 11 bases between the two germline ends. Written as DNA, the CDR3 is TGTGCCAGCAGCGGGGGGACGGCGAACACTGAAGCTTTCTTT. Its translation: CASSGGTANTEAFF.

V is TRBV4-2 and J is TRBJ2-3; 8 positions agree with TRBD2. V lost 5 bases and J lost 4; bases outside the gene matches: 5. The CDR3 runs 14 residues. Germline V CDR1 and CDR2: LGHNA, YNFKEQ. The CDR3 loop is CASSGAGGPDTQYF. As DNA, the CDR3 is TGTGCCAGCAGCGGTGCGGGAGGACCAGATACGCAGTATTTT.

A word on this clone: One end of the junction does not line up with germline, which may come from a read error. The chain is built from TRBV6-5 and TRBJ1-5; 7 bases align to TRBD1. The CDR3 spans 15 residues. Germline-derived CDR1 and CDR2 are MNHEY and SVGAGI. The CDR3 reads CASSRLGGWDQHQHF. The CDR3 DNA sequence: TGTGCCAGCAGTCGATTAGGGGGCTGGGATCAGCACCAGCATTTT.

V gene TRBV6-1 combines with J gene TRBJ1-1; 8 nucleotides agree with TRBD1. After removal of 5 bases from V and 3 bases from J, the junction contained 2 bases not matched to a gene. Germline CDR1 reads MNHNS; CDR2 reads SASEGT. The length of the CDR3 is 13 residues. The CDR3 nucleotides read TGTGCCAGCAGTATACAGGGGGACACTGAAGCTTTCTTT. Amino acids: CASSIQGDTEAFF.

The chain couples TRBV7-2 to TRBJ2-7, with 9 bases lining up with TRBD2. The CDR3 totals 15 residues. The V segment lost 0 bases and the J segment 4 bases; nucleotides outside the gene matches: 4. Germline-derived CDR1 and CDR2 are SGHTA and FQGNSA. The CDR3 spells CASSLAGSGSYEQYF. For the CDR3, the DNA is TGTGCCAGCAGCTTAGCGGGTAGCGGGAGTTACGAGCAGTACTTC.

This chain connects TRBV5-8 to TRBJ1-4, with TRBD1 identical over 8 bases. V shed 4 bases and J 4 bases; nucleotides not matched to a gene: 6. This CDR3 comprises 15 residues. The germline CDR1 and CDR2 sequences are SGHTS and YDEGEE. CDR3 in amino acids: CASSGSGTGNEKLFF. In DNA, the CDR3 is TGTGCCAGCAGCGGATCCGGGACAGGTAATGAAAAACTGTTTTTT. Combining the CDR3 with reference TRBV5-8 and TRBJ1-4 gives the whole variable domain EAGVTQSPTHLIKTRGQQATLRCSPISGHTSVYWYQQALGLGLQFLLWYDEGEERNRGNFPPRFSGRQFPNYSSELNVNALELEDSALYLCASSGSGTGNEKLFFGSGTQLSVL.

This chain links TRBV7-3 with TRBJ2-3, with TRBD1 matching 9 bases. Looked up from germline, CDR1 is SGHTA and CDR2 is FQGTGA. The CDR3 contains 15 residues. With 5 bases clipped from V and 3 bases from J, the junction kept 6 bases outside the gene matches. DNA for the CDR3: TGTGCCAGCAGCCCCGGACAGGGGAGTACAGATACGCAGTATTTT. It yields the protein CASSPGQGSTDTQYF.

This chain connects TRBV15 to TRBJ2-3; 13 nucleotides match TRBD2. The CDR3 covers 20 residues. The V segment lost 3 bases and the J segment 0 bases; nucleotides outside the gene matches: 12. Per germline, CDR1 LNHNV and CDR2 YYDKDF (reference sequence). CDR3 DNA sequence: TGTGCCACCAGCAGGGGGAGTCGACTAGCGGGAGGTCTTAGCACAGATACGCAGTATTTT. It codes for CATSRGSRLAGGLSTDTQYF.

The CDR3 nucleotides are TGTGCCAGCTCACCACGACAGGGAGGAGGAACAAACGAGCAGTACTTC. Encoded protein: CASSPRQGGGTNEQYF. The chain links TRBV18 to TRBJ2-7, with TRBD1 as a possible D gene (7 bases). CDR1 is KGHSH and CDR2 is LQKENI in the germline V gene. The CDR3 has 16 residues. Trimming pared 1 base from V and 5 bases from J, leaving 18 bases between.

This sequence joins TRBV5-6 and TRBJ1-5, with TRBD1 matching 8 bases. Trimming took 4 bases from V and 2 from J; bases not matched to a gene: 11. The CDR3 length is 17 residues. Per the germline V gene, CDR1 is SGHDT and CDR2 is YYEEEE. The CDR3 sequence: CASSAGTGYFGNQPQHF. The CDR3 nucleotides are TGTGCCAGCAGCGCCGGGACAGGATATTTCGGCAATCAGCCCCAGCATTTT. Variable domain in full (rest from reference TRBV5-6 and TRBJ1-5): DAGVTQSPTHLIKTRGQQVTLRCSPKSGHDTVSWYQQALGQGPQFIFQYYEEEERQRGNFPDRFSGHQFPNYSSELNVNALLLGDSALYLCASSAGTGYFGNQPQHFGDGTRLSIL.

This chain connects TRBV7-2 to TRBJ2-7; 13 positions match TRBD2. This CDR3 is built from 15 residues. The germline V gene encodes CDR1 SGHTA and CDR2 FQGNSA. Trimming cost V 2 bases and J 5 bases; bases outside gene matches: 3. The CDR3 coding sequence is TGTGCCAGCAGCTTATCAGGACTAGCGGGAGACGAGCAGTACTTC. Its translation is CASSLSGLAGDEQYF.

The chain carries TRBV5-6 and TRBJ2-7; D is possibly TRBD1 (5 bases). CDR3 length: 14 amino acids. V dropped 4 bases and J dropped 1 base, with 12 bases sitting between them. Looked up from germline, CDR1 is SGHDT and CDR2 is YYEEEE. CDR3 coding DNA: TGTGCCAGCAGCCCACCCGACAGATCCTACGAGCAGTACTTC. Translated, it gives CASSPPDRSYEQYF.